This T cell receptor (beta chain) was sequenced for a study of T cell responses to AZD1222 COVID-19 vaccine. Profiled with immunoSEQ multiplex PCR; TCRdb holds only in-frame clones, not every one. The data contain around 94,000 clones, 85% to 90% of them singletons. The CDR3 is 16 residues long. The trim removed 4 bases at V and 7 bases at J, leaving 9 bases unmatched. CDR1 and CDR2 (germline): SEHNR, FQNEAQ (reference sequence). This clone has a single count. The material was peripheral blood, obtained on day 0 of AZD1222 vaccination. The genes are TRBV7-9 and TRBJ2-3; 12 nucleotides align to TRBD1. The clonotype was recovered from an adult in good health. As DNA, the CDR3 is TGTGCCAGCAGCTCACCCGGGACAGGGGGCCTATATACGCAGTATTTT. Encoded protein: CASSSPGTGGLYTQYF.